Included here is one TCR beta chain sequence, with context. Its specificity is not known. The record originates from a study of a mutant IDH1 vaccine in newly diagnosed glioma. The time point was: week 11, during vaccination. Topical imiquimod was applied with each vaccine dose, which held 300 ug of mutant IDH1 20-mer peptide. There were new WHO grade 3 or 4 astrocytomas in the donors, and these were IDH1-mutant and ATRX-lost. The CDR3 is 15 residues long. CDR1 SEHNR and CDR2 FQNEAQ come from the germline V gene (reference sequence). The ends were cut back, 5 bases at V and 2 bases at J, with 13 bases in the middle. Sequenced by immunoSEQ multiplex PCR; TCRdb stores in-frame clones only, minus some. The table records tens of thousands of clones, roughly 84% of them present only once.

Sequenced here: PBMCs, sampled from a glioma patient whose treatment included an IDH1 peptide vaccine. This receptor was identified in a man aged 40-49 years with glioma. This sequence joins TRBV7-9 and TRBJ1-5; unclear D gene. In DNA, the CDR3 is TGTGCCAGCAGCGACACACGGGGAGGCAATCAGCCCCAGCATTTT. It yields the protein CASSDTRGGNQPQHF.